The following is a T cell receptor (beta chain) sequence with its context. This CDR3 has 13 amino acids. Germline trimming cut 6 bases from V and 10 bases from J; bases unmatched to any gene: 8. The germline CDR1 and CDR2 sequences are MNHEY and SVGAGI. This specimen belongs to a study of blood T cell repertoires in COVID-19. Across the whole study: Sites across the United States, Italy and Spain contributed samples from acute and convalescent COVID-19.

Original processing notes: Reference gene primers were amplified, and this amplification served to estimate nucleated cell counts. TCRdb keeps only in-frame clones here, not all; method: immunoSEQ multiplex PCR. D and trimming were read from the DNA, whereas the V and J calls and clone size are those reported in that table. The sample carries about 230,000 clones, approximately 82% recorded once. The gene calls are TRBV6-5 and TRBJ2-1; 8 bases line up with TRBD1. The sequencing input was peripheral blood. The receptor was derived from a woman in her 70s with active or convalescent COVID-19. The CDR3 here is CASRGDRTGEQFF. The DNA for the CDR3 is TGTGCCAGCAGGGGGGACAGGACGGGCGAGCAGTTCTTC.